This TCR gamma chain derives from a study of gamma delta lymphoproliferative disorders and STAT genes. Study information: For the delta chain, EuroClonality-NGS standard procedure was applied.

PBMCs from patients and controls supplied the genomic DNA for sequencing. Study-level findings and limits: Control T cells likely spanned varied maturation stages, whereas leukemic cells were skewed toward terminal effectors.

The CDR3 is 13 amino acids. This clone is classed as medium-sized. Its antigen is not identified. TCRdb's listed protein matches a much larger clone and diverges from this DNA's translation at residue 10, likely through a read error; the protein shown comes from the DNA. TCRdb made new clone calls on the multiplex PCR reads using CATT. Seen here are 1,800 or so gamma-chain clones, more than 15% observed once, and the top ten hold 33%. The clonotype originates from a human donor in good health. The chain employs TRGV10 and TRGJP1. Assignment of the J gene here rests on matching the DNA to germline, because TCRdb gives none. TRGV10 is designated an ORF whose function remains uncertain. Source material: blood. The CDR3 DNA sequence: TGTGCTGCGTGGGGCGTAACTGGTTGGCTCAAGATATTT. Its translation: CAAWGVTGWLKIF.